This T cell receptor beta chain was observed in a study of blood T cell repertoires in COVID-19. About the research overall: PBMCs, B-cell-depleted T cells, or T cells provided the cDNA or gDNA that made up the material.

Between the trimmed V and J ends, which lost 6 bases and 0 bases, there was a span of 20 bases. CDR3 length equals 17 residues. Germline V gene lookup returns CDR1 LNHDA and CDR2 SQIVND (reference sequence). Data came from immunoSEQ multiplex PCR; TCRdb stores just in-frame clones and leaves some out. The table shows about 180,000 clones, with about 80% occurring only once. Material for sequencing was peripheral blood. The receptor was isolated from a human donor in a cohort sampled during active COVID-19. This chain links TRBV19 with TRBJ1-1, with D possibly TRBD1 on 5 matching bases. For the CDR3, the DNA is TGTGCCAGTAGAGGGGAATCCAGGGTTACGATGAACACTGAAGCTTTCTTT. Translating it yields CASRGESRVTMNTEAFF.